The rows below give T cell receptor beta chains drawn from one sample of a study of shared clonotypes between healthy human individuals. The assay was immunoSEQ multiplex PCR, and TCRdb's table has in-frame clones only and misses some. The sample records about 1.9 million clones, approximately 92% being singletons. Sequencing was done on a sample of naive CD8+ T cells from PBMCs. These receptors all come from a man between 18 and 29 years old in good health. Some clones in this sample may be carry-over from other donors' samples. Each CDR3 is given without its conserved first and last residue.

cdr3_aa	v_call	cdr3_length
ASSLGQGVTDTQY	TRBV5-6	13
ATTDRGNEKLF	TRBV15	11
ASGSGDYNEQF	TRBV7-9	11
ASSQTTLRTSSYNEQF	TRBV7-6	16
ASSGGGVGNQPQH	TRBV19	13
ASSLGLAGVEGVTDTQY	TRBV27	17
SAMTGNYEQY	TRBV29-1	10
ASSLSRGTSSTDTQY	TRBV7-9	15
ASSGTSGRVDEQY	TRBV9	13
ASSSRRGADTQY	TRBV19	12
AWWGRGTGELF	TRBV30	11
ASSQDPGGSYEQY	TRBV14	13
ASSFRPPTGGYGYT	TRBV5-6	14
ASSVALDSSYEQY	TRBV9	13
ASSHRTLQETQY	TRBV28	12
ASSLGPGDEQF	TRBV7-8	11
ASSEIRSMGRGEKLF	TRBV25-1	15
ASSNRVDTQY	TRBV6-6	10
ASSFPDEQF	TRBV28	9
ASGFRGPYEQY	TRBV2	11
ATSRARTALAKNIQY	TRBV15	15
ASSEAVFTTTGTEAF	TRBV9	15
ASKETGVSQPQH	TRBV19	12
ASSRYEQY	TRBV2	8
ASSKPRDRGEETQY	TRBV7-8	14
ASSETGDYLDGYT	TRBV25-1	13
ASSVFASGSHEQY	TRBV7-3	13
ASTEFGKAVVETQY	TRBV2	14
ASSYSGTGIMQY	TRBV7-9	12
ASSIPGGSLYEQY	TRBV2	13
ASSLKLAPTNEQF	TRBV5-1	13
ASSKVRDGYT	TRBV21-1	10
ASSLGQGIWYEQY	TRBV7-6	13
ASSSYIQGLTNEKLF	TRBV28	15
ASSPGQRPFGDTQY	TRBV18	14
AWSPGTASNQPQH	TRBV30	13
ASSLQRNTEAF	TRBV28	11
ASSSDGTSGSADTQY	TRBV13	15
ASSDSAHGESNEQF	TRBV6-4	14
ASSAGDMKQY	TRBV9	10
AIRDGNSPLH	TRBV10-3	10
ASSKRQGEHSGYT	TRBV6-5	13
ASRPDTQY	TRBV10-1	8
ASSADGYEQY	TRBV11-1	10
ASSDRLAGGVNNEQF	TRBV7-9	15
ASSQAASHQPQH	TRBV4-1	12
ASSQERFDSGNTIY	TRBV4-3	14